Listed below are T cell receptor beta chains from one sample, sequenced in a study of blood T cell repertoires in COVID-19. The data were produced by immunoSEQ multiplex PCR, yet TCRdb's version contains in-frame clones alone and is incomplete. The sample has 200,000 to 300,000 clones; about 85% are singletons. The sequenced material came from peripheral blood. These receptors originate from a young man who had recovered from COVID-19. The CDR3 runs from the conserved cysteine through the conserved F or W. The order of the fields is D gene, J gene, clone size, V gene, CDR3 protein, CDR3 DNA. A D gene is named only where the DNA matches it firmly. Clone sizes are given selectively: once, few, many, or a class where the clone is expanded.

D: -
J: TRBJ2-1
size: -
V: TRBV6-5
CDR3: CASSYYGGEQFF
DNA: TGTGCCAGCAGTTACTACGGGGGTGAGCAGTTCTTC

D: TRBD1
J: TRBJ2-7
size: -
V: TRBV5-8
CDR3: CASRRDRATGYEQYF
DNA: TGTGCCAGCAGAAGGGACAGGGCGACTGGCTACGAGCAGTACTTC

D: TRBD1
J: TRBJ2-4
size: -
V: TRBV19
CDR3: CASSPQGDAKNIQYF
DNA: TGTGCCAGTAGTCCCCAGGGGGATGCCAAAAACATTCAGTACTTC

D: TRBD2
J: TRBJ2-1
size: -
V: TRBV6-6
CDR3: CASSSSGGEYNEQFF
DNA: TGTGCCAGCAGTTCTAGCGGGGGGGAGTACAATGAGCAGTTCTTC

D: -
J: TRBJ1-1
size: -
V: TRBV6-5
CDR3: CASSYDTGRVNTEAFF
DNA: TGTGCCAGCAGTTACGATACAGGGCGGGTGAACACTGAAGCTTTCTTT

D: -
J: TRBJ2-1
size: -
V: TRBV7-9
CDR3: CASASVREMGNEQFF
DNA: TGTGCCAGCGCCTCGGTGAGGGAAATGGGAAATGAGCAGTTCTTC

D: -
J: TRBJ1-3
size: -
V: TRBV4-1
CDR3: CASSQDGVNGNTIYF
DNA: TGCGCCAGCAGCCAAGACGGGGTTAATGGAAACACCATATATTTT

D: -
J: TRBJ2-4
size: once
V: TRBV6-5
CDR3: CASSYNLGNIQYF
DNA: TGTGCCAGCAGTTACAATCTCGGAAACATTCAGTACTTC

D: -
J: TRBJ2-1
size: -
V: TRBV12-3/TRBV12-4
CDR3: CASSRTAYNEQFF
DNA: TGTGCCAGCAGCAGGACAGCCTACAATGAGCAGTTCTTC

D: TRBD1
J: TRBJ1-3
size: -
V: TRBV3-1/TRBV3-2
CDR3: CASSPSTGEAGNTIYF
DNA: TGTGCCAGCAGCCCTTCGACAGGGGAGGCTGGAAACACCATATATTTT

D: TRBD1
J: TRBJ1-1
size: -
V: TRBV7-9
CDR3: CASSLDRGQPRAFF
DNA: TGTGCCAGCAGCCTAGACAGGGGGCAGCCCCGAGCTTTCTTT

D: TRBD2
J: TRBJ2-3
size: -
V: TRBV11-2
CDR3: CASSLYLAGYTDTQYF
DNA: TGTGCCAGCAGTCTATACCTAGCGGGGTACACAGATACGCAGTATTTT

D: TRBD1
J: TRBJ1-1
size: few
V: TRBV2
CDR3: CASNQGRTGGAFF
DNA: TGTGCCAGCAATCAAGGGAGGACAGGGGGTGCTTTCTTT

D: TRBD1
J: TRBJ1-2
size: -
V: TRBV18
CDR3: CASSPEPGGQYGYTF
DNA: TGTGCCAGCTCACCAGAACCAGGGGGCCAGTATGGCTACACCTTC

D: -
J: TRBJ1-4
size: -
V: TRBV11-2
CDR3: CASSLAARTNDKLFF
DNA: TGTGCCAGCAGCTTAGCGGCCAGGACTAATGACAAACTGTTTTTT

D: -
J: TRBJ2-5
size: -
V: TRBV28
CDR3: CASREGGRETQYF
DNA: TGTGCCAGCAGAGAAGGAGGTAGGGAGACCCAGTACTTC

D: -
J: TRBJ2-2
size: few
V: TRBV5-4
CDR3: CASSLGGGAELFF
DNA: TGTGCCAGCAGCTTGGGAGGGGGGGCTGAGCTGTTTTTT